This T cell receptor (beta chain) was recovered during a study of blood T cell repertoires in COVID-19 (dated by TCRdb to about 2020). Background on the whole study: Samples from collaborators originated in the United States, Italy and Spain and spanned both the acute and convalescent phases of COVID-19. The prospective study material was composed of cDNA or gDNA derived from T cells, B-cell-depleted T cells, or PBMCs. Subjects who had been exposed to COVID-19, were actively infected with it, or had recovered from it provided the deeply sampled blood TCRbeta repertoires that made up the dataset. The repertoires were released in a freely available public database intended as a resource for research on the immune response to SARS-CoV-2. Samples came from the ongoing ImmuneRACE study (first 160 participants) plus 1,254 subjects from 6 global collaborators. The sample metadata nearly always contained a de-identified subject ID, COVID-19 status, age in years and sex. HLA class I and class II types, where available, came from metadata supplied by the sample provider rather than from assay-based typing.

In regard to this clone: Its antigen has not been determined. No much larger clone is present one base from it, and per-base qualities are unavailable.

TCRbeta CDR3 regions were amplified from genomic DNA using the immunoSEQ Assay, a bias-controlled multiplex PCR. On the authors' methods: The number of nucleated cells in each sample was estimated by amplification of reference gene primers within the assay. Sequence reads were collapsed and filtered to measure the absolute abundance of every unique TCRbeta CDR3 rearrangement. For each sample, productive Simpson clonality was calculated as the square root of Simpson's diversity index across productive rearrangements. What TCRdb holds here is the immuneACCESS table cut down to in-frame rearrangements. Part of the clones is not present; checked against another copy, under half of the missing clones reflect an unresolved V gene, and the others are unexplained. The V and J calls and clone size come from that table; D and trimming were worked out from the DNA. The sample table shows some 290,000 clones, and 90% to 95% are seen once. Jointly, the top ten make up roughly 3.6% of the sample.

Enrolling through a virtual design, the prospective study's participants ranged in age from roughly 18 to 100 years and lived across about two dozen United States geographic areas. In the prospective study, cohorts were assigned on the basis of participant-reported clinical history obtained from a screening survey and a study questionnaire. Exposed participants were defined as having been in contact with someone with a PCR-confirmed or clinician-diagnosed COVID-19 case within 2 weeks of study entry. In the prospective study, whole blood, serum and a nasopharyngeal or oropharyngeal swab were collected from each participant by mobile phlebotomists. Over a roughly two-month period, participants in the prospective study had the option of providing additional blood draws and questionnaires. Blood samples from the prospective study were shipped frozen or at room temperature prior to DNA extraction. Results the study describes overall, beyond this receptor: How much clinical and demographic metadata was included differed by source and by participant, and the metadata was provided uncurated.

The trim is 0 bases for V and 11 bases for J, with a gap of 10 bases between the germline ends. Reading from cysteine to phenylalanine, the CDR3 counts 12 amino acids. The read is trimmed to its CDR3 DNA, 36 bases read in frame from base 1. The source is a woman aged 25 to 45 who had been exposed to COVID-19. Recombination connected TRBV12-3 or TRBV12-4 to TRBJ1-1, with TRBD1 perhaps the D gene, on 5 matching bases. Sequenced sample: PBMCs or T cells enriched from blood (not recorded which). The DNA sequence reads TGTGCCAGCAGTTTAGCCTCAGGGAATGCTTTCTTT. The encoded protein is CASSLASGNAFF.